Listed below are T cell receptor beta chains from one sample, sequenced in a study of T cell responses to AZD1222 COVID-19 vaccine. Measured with immunoSEQ multiplex PCR; TCRdb has only the in-frame clones, and not every one. The sample shows some 80,000 clones, around nine tenths of them seen only once. Sequencing was performed on peripheral blood, taken 28 days after the second AZD1222 dose. The receptors derive from an adult who received the AZD1222 COVID-19 vaccine. Both conserved end residues are part of each CDR3. Fields, in order: V gene, J gene, D gene, CDR3 DNA, CDR3 protein. A D gene is named only where the DNA matches it firmly.

TRBV7-6	TRBJ1-3	.	TGTGCCAGCAGCTTAGCACAGGCACGCTCTGGAAACACCATATATTTT	CASSLAQARSGNTIYF
TRBV4-2	TRBJ1-1	TRBD1	TGTGCCAGCAGCCGGGACAGGGGGCGGAACACTGAAGCTTTCTTT	CASSRDRGRNTEAFF
TRBV7-9	TRBJ2-1	TRBD1	TGTGCCAGCAGCCAGAACAGGGGGCGAGCGCCTGAGCAGTTCTTC	CASSQNRGRAPEQFF
TRBV7-9	TRBJ1-1	TRBD1	TGTGCCAGCAGCTTGATGAGCTCGGGACAGGCTGCTTTCTTT	CASSLMSSGQAAFF
TRBV20-1	TRBJ1-4	.	TGCAGTGCCCGGGACGGTGAAAAACTGTTTTTT	CSARDGEKLFF
TRBV18	TRBJ2-2	.	TGTGCCAGCTCACCTCGGCCGGTAGCGAACACCGGGGAGCTGTTTTTT	CASSPRPVANTGELFF
TRBV10-3	TRBJ2-2	.	TGTGCCATCAGTGATGACAGCACCGGGGAGCTGTTTTTT	CAISDDSTGELFF
TRBV4-2	TRBJ1-4	.	TGTGCCAGCAGCCCAAATGCTCTGAGAGGGGAAAAACTGTTTTTT	CASSPNALRGEKLFF
TRBV19	TRBJ1-1	.	TGTGCCAGTAGTATGGCAGCAATCAACACTGAAGCTTTCTTT	CASSMAAINTEAFF
TRBV30	TRBJ2-3	.	TGTGCCTGGAGCCCCAGTGCCCGGGGGAAAAGCACAGATACGCAGTATTTT	CAWSPSARGKSTDTQYF
TRBV30	TRBJ2-5	.	TGTGCCTGGAGTGTACAGCCGCGGGGTAGGGAGACCCAGTACTTC	CAWSVQPRGRETQYF
TRBV25-1	TRBJ2-2	.	TGTGCCAGCAGTGAATCTTGGTCAGGGGAAGGGGAGCTGTTTTTT	CASSESWSGEGELFF